The rows below give T cell receptor beta chains drawn from one sample of a study of blood T cells in healthy people across ages. A single record per CDR3 protein comes from TCRdb applying MiXCR to the 5' RACE reads. The sample lists around 690,000 distinct CDR3 sequences, around 54% occurring once. Sequences were obtained from blood. The receptor set was obtained from a man aged 60 to 69 in good health. Each CDR3 is given with its conserved first and last residue. Fields, in order: clone size, D gene, J gene, V gene, CDR3 protein, CDR3 DNA. D genes are given only for firm matches. The listing skips clone size in some rows; elsewhere it reads once, few, many or a size class.

NA NA TRBJ2-3 TRBV10-3 CAISEEETADTQYF TGTGCCATCAGTGAAGAGGAAACCGCAGATACGCAGTATTTT
NA TRBD1 TRBJ1-6 TRBV6-2/TRBV6-3 CASRRDSAESGVSPLHF TGTGCCAGCAGAAGGGACAGCGCAGAGTCGGGTGTGTCACCCCTCCACTTT
NA NA TRBJ1-2 TRBV10-3 CAISDGTTGGYGYTF TGTGCCATCAGTGACGGGACAACCGGCGGCTATGGCTACACCTTC
NA TRBD1 TRBJ2-7 TRBV12-5 CASGDGTGGSYEQYF TGTGCTAGTGGTGACGGGACAGGGGGCTCCTACGAGCAGTACTTC
few NA TRBJ2-4 TRBV16 CASSHQGTMKNIQYF TGTGCCAGCAGCCACCAAGGGACGATGAAAAACATTCAGTACTTC
few TRBD1 TRBJ2-4 TRBV12-3/TRBV12-4 CASSRTGSQYF TGTGCCAGCAGTCGGACAGGCTCTCAGTACTTC
few NA TRBJ2-1 TRBV29-1 CSAIQSSYNEQFF TGCAGCGCCATACAGAGCTCCTACAATGAGCAGTTCTTC
NA TRBD2 TRBJ2-5 TRBV11-2 CASSLGAAGHETQYF TGTGCCAGCAGCTTAGGGGCAGCGGGGCATGAGACCCAGTACTTC
NA TRBD2 TRBJ2-7 TRBV7-2 CASGYSGTTSYEQYF TGTGCCAGCGGATATAGCGGGACCACCTCCTACGAGCAGTACTTC
NA NA TRBJ2-5 TRBV5-1 CASSLAGPVETQYF TGCGCCAGCAGCTTGGCAGGGCCGGTAGAGACCCAGTACTTC
NA TRBD2 TRBJ2-5 TRBV29-1 CSVEGGSETQYF TGCAGCGTCGAGGGAGGGTCAGAGACCCAGTACTTC